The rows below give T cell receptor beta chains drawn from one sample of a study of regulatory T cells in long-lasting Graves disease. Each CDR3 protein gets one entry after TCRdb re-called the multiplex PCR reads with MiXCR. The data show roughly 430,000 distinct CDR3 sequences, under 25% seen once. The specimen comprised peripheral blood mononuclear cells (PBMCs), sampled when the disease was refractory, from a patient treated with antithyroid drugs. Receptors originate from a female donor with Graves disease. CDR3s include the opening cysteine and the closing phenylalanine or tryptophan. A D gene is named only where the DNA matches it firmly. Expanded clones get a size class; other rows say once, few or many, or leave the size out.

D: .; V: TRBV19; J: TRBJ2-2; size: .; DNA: TGTGCCAGTAGGGGTCTCCAGGGGACCGGGGAGCTGTTTTTT; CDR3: CASRGLQGTGELFF
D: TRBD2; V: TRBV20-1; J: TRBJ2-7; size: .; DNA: TGCAGTGCCCGGGGAGGGGCCAGCTCCTACGAGCAGTACTTC; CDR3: CSARGGASSYEQYF
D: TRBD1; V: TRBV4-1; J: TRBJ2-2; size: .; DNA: TGCGCCAGCAGCCTTAGGACAGGGGGCGGGAGGGAGCTGTTTTTT; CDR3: CASSLRTGGGRELFF
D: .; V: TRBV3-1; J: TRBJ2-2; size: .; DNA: TGTGCCAGCAGCCAAGGGACGGTGGCCGGGGAGCTGTTTTTT; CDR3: CASSQGTVAGELFF
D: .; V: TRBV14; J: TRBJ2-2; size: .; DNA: TGTGCCAGCAGCCAAGATATTGGGAACACCGGGGAGCTGTTTTTT; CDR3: CASSQDIGNTGELFF
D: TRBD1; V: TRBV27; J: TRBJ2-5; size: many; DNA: TGTGCCAGCAGTCCCGCCGCCAGGGGGCTGGAGGAGACCCAGTACTTC; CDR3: CASSPAARGLEETQYF
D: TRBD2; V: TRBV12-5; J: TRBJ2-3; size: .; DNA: TGTGCTAGTGACCAAACAAGAGGAGCTAGCGGGAGCACAGATACGCAGTATTTT; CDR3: CASDQTRGASGSTDTQYF
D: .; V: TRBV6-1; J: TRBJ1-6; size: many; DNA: TGTGCCAGCAGTGAAGCAAAAGGGGACTTGTGGAATAATTCACCCCTCCACTTT; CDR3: CASSEAKGDLWNNSPLHF
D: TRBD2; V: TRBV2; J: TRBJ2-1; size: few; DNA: TGTGCCAGCCCCCCACTAGCGGGAGGGCCCTATGAGCAGTTCTTC; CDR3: CASPPLAGGPYEQFF
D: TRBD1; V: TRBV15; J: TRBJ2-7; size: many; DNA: TGTGCCACCAGCTCCCGACAGGGGGTCGTACACGAGCAGTACTTC; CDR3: CATSSRQGVVHEQYF
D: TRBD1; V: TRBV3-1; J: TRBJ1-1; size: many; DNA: TGTGCCAGCAGCCAAAACAGGGGACGTATTGAAGCTTTCTTT; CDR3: CASSQNRGRIEAFF
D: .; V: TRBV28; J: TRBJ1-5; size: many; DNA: TGTGCCAGCAGTTCCCCCAAAAATTTCGTAGGTCAGCCCCAGCATTTT; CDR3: CASSSPKNFVGQPQHF
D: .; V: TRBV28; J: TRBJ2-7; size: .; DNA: TGTGCCAGCAGCCCCCGGGACTTCCGCGAGCAGTACTTC; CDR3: CASSPRDFREQYF
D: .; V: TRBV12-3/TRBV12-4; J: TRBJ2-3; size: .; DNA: TGTGCCAGCAGTTTGGAGGTTGCAGATACGCAGTATTTT; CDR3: CASSLEVADTQYF
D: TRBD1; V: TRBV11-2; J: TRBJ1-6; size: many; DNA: TGTGCCAGCAGCTTAGACAGGGGGCCTTCACCCCTCCACTTT; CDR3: CASSLDRGPSPLHF
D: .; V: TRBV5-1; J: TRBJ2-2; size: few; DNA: TGCGCCAGCATGGCTGGAGGCGGGGAGCTGTTTTTT; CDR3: CASMAGGGELFF
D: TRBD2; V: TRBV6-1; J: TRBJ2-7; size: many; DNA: TGTGCCAGCAGCCCTCTGGGTGGCGGGAGGTTTAGCGACGAGCAGTACTTC; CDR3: CASSPLGGGRFSDEQYF
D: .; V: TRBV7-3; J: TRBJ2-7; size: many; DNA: TGTGCCAGCAGCTTAGGGGGCGCAGCCTACGAGCAGTACTTC; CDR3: CASSLGGAAYEQYF
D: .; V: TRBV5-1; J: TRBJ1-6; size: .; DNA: TGCGCCAGCAGCTTGGGGAACCCCAATTCACCCCTCCACTTT; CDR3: CASSLGNPNSPLHF
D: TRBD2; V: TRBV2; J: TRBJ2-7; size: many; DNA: TGTGCCAGCGGAGGTAGCGGGAGGGCCTACGAGCAGTACTTC; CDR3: CASGGSGRAYEQYF
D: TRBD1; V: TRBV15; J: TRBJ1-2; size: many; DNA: TGTGCCACCAGCCCTCGGACAGGGAACTATGGCTACACCTTC; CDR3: CATSPRTGNYGYTF
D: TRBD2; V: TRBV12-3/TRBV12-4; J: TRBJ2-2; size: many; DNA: TGTGCCAGCAGTTTCTCAGCTAGCGGGAGTGGCGGGGAGCTGTTTTTT; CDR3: CASSFSASGSGGELFF
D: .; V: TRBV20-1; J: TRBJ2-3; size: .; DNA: TGCAGTGCCAACGACCTAGTCATAAGCACAGATACGCAGTATTTT; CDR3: CSANDLVISTDTQYF
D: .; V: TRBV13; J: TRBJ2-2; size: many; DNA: TGTGCCAGCAGCTCCCTGACAGACAACACCGGGGAGCTGTTTTTT; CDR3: CASSSLTDNTGELFF
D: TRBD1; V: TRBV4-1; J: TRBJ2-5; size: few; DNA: TGCGCCAGCAGCCGCAGACAGGGTGATCAAGAGACCCAGTACTTC; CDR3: CASSRRQGDQETQYF
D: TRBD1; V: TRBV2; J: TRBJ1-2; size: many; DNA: TGTGCCAGCACTCGCTCGCCGACAGGGGATTATGGCTACACCTTC; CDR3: CASTRSPTGDYGYTF
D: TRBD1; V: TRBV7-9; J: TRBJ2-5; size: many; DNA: TGTGCCAGCAGCGCCGGGACAGCCCAAGAGACCCAGTACTTC; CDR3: CASSAGTAQETQYF
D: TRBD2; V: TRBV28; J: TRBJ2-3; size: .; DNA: TGTGCCAACAGTAAGGGACTAGCGGGTCCGGGGGATACGCAGTATTTT; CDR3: CANSKGLAGPGDTQYF
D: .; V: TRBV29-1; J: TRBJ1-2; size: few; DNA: TGCAGCGTCCCAGGAACTAACAGGGCTCAAGGCTACACCTTC; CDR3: CSVPGTNRAQGYTF
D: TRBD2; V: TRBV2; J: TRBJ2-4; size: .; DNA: TGTGCCAGCAGTGGTAGTAGCGGGGAAAACATTCAGTACTTC; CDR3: CASSGSSGENIQYF
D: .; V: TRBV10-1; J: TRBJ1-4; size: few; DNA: TGCGCCAGCAGTGAGAGGCCGAATGAAAAACTGTTTTTT; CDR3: CASSERPNEKLFF
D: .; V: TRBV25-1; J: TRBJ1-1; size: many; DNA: TGTGCCAGCAGTGTTGGGGGCGAAAGAACTGAAGCTTTCTTT; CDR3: CASSVGGERTEAFF
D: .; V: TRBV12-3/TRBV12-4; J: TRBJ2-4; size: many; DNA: TGTGCCAGCAGTCCCACCGGGACACTGCTGGGCATTCAGTACTTC; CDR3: CASSPTGTLLGIQYF
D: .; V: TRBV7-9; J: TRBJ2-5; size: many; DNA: TGTGCCAGCAGGCCTGGGGCCCAAGAGACCCAGTACTTC; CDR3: CASRPGAQETQYF
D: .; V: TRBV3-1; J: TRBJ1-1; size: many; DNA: TGTGCCAGCAGCCAAGATGATAGATACACTGAAGCTTTCTTT; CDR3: CASSQDDRYTEAFF
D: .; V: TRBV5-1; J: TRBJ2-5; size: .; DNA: TGCGCCAGCAGTTTGATAGCACGAAGCCAAGAGACCCAGTACTTC; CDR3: CASSLIARSQETQYF
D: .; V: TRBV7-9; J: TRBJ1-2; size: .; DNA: TGTGCCAGCAGCGTCGGGATCTATGGCTACACCTTC; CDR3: CASSVGIYGYTF
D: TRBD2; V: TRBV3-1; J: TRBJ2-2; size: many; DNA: TGTGCCAGCAGCCAAGGGACTAGCGGGAGAACCGGGGAGCTGTTTTTT; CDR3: CASSQGTSGRTGELFF
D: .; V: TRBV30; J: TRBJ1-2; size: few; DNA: TGTGCCTGGAGGGCCCCACGGACAGCCTATGGCTACACCTTC; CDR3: CAWRAPRTAYGYTF
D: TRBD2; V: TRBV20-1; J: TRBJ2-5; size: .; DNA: TGCAGTGCTGAGGGGGGACTAGTCGTCGGAGAGACCCAGTACTTC; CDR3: CSAEGGLVVGETQYF
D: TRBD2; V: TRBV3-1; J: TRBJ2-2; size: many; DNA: TGTGCCAGCAGCCGAAGTAGCGGCCCGGGGGGCACCGGGGAGCTGTTTTTT; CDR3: CASSRSSGPGGTGELFF
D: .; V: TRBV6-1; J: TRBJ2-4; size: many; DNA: TGTGCCAGCAGTGAAGTCGGACAGACAGGAGAGGACATTCAGTACTTC; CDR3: CASSEVGQTGEDIQYF
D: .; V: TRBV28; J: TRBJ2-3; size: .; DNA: TGTGCCAGCAGTGGGACACACGCAGATACGCAGTATTTT; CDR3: CASSGTHADTQYF
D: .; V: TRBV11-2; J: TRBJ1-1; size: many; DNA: TGTGCCAGCAGCTCTCCGGGACACATCATGAACACTGAAGCTTTCTTT; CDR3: CASSSPGHIMNTEAFF
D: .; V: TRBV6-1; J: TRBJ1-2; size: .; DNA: TGTGCCAGCATGACAGCTACCAACTATGGCTACACCTTC; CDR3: CASMTATNYGYTF
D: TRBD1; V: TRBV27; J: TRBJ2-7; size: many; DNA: TGTGCCAGCAGTTCCATGGGACAGGGCTACGAGCAGTACTTC; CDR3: CASSSMGQGYEQYF
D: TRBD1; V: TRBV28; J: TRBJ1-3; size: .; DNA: TGTGCCAGCAGTTTAGCGACAGGGAGAACCCACTCTGGAAACACCATATATTTT; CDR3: CASSLATGRTHSGNTIYF
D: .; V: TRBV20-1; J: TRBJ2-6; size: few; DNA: TGCAGTGCTGGAAGCTCTGGGGCCAACGTCCTGACTTTC; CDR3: CSAGSSGANVLTF
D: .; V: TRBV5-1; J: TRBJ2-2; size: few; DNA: TGCGCCAGCAGCTGGGATTACACCGGGGAGCTGTTTTTT; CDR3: CASSWDYTGELFF
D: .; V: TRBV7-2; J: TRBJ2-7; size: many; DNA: TGTGCCAGCAGCTTTGCCCGGGGAGAGCAGTACTTC; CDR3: CASSFARGEQYF